These T cell receptor beta chains were read from a single sample in a study of T-cell reconstitution after alpha-beta-depleted transplantation in children. TCRdb itself ran the PCR reads through MiXCR, one entry per CDR3 protein. Of almost 600,000 distinct CDR3 sequences in the sample, 27% are singletons; the top ten hold about 35%. The sample here was PBMCs, taken before TCRalphabeta/CD19-depleted stem cell transplant. The receptor set was obtained from a boy in the first two years of life with Wiskott-Aldrich syndrome, due to receive a stem cell transplant. Each CDR3 is given with its conserved first and last residue. The order of the fields is D gene, J gene, V gene, clone size, CDR3 DNA, CDR3 protein. A D gene is named only where the DNA matches it firmly. Expanded clones are given a class, and other clones once, few, many or no size at all.

d_call: TRBD1
j_call: TRBJ1-5
v_call: TRBV20-1
clone_size: few
cdr3_nt: TGCAGTGCGTCCGGGACAGAATATAGCAATCAGCCCCAGCATTTT
cdr3_aa: CSASGTEYSNQPQHF

d_call: -
j_call: TRBJ2-3
v_call: TRBV7-6
clone_size: few
cdr3_nt: TGTGCCAGCAGCCATCCAAAGGCGAGTCATTCGCAGTATTTT
cdr3_aa: CASSHPKASHSQYF

d_call: -
j_call: TRBJ1-1
v_call: TRBV5-5
clone_size: few
cdr3_nt: TGTGCCAGCAGCTTGAGTCCAGGTCCTGAAGCTTTCTTT
cdr3_aa: CASSLSPGPEAFF

d_call: -
j_call: TRBJ1-1
v_call: TRBV7-9
clone_size: few
cdr3_nt: TGTGCCAGCAGCTTAGCCCGGGGAATGAACACTGAAGCTTTCTTT
cdr3_aa: CASSLARGMNTEAFF

d_call: -
j_call: TRBJ2-7
v_call: TRBV5-1
clone_size: few
cdr3_nt: TGCGCCAGCAGCTTTTTCCGGGACACCGACCCGAGCTTC
cdr3_aa: CASSFFRDTDPSF

d_call: TRBD2
j_call: TRBJ2-1
v_call: TRBV5-1
clone_size: few
cdr3_nt: TGCGCCAGCAGCTCCACTATTGGCGGGAGGGCCAATGAGCAGTTCTTC
cdr3_aa: CASSSTIGGRANEQFF

d_call: TRBD2
j_call: TRBJ2-1
v_call: TRBV5-6
clone_size: -
cdr3_nt: TGTGCCAGCAGCCCGAGGGGCGGGAGTAAATACAATGAGCAGTTCTTC
cdr3_aa: CASSPRGGSKYNEQFF

d_call: TRBD2
j_call: TRBJ2-1
v_call: TRBV6-2/TRBV6-3
clone_size: -
cdr3_nt: TGTGCCAGCAGTTACCCCATCATCCGGACTAGCGGGAGGGTCAATGAGCAGTTCTTC
cdr3_aa: CASSYPIIRTSGRVNEQFF

d_call: -
j_call: TRBJ1-1
v_call: TRBV3-1
clone_size: -
cdr3_nt: TGTGCCAGCAGCCAAGACAGGGCGAGGACTGAAGCTTTCTTT
cdr3_aa: CASSQDRARTEAFF

d_call: -
j_call: TRBJ1-3
v_call: TRBV12-3/TRBV12-4
clone_size: -
cdr3_nt: TGTGCCAGCAGTTTATCAGGAAAAGTCTCTGGAAACACCATATATTTT
cdr3_aa: CASSLSGKVSGNTIYF

d_call: -
j_call: TRBJ2-5
v_call: TRBV5-1
clone_size: -
cdr3_nt: TGCGCCAGCAGCTTGGGTCAGGGTGAAGAGACCCAGTACTTC
cdr3_aa: CASSLGQGEETQYF

d_call: -
j_call: TRBJ2-1
v_call: TRBV11-3
clone_size: few
cdr3_nt: TGTGCCAGCAGCACGACCAGCCACGAGCAGTTCTTC
cdr3_aa: CASSTTSHEQFF

d_call: -
j_call: TRBJ2-3
v_call: TRBV12-3/TRBV12-4
clone_size: -
cdr3_nt: TGTGCCAGCAGTTTAAGGCTAGGGAGGACAGATACGCAGTATTTT
cdr3_aa: CASSLRLGRTDTQYF

d_call: TRBD2
j_call: TRBJ2-1
v_call: TRBV5-6
clone_size: -
cdr3_nt: TGTGCCAGCAGCTTGGTGGTAGCGGGAGGGTCCTACAATGAGCAGTTCTTC
cdr3_aa: CASSLVVAGGSYNEQFF

d_call: TRBD1
j_call: TRBJ2-5
v_call: TRBV4-1
clone_size: -
cdr3_nt: TGCGCCAGCAGCCAAGATTGGATTAGGGGGTTGGACAGGGGATCAGAGACCCAGTACTTC
cdr3_aa: CASSQDWIRGLDRGSETQYF

d_call: -
j_call: TRBJ2-6
v_call: TRBV3-1
clone_size: -
cdr3_nt: TGTGCCAGCAGGGTGACAGGCTCCTTGGGGGCCAACGTCCTGACTTTC
cdr3_aa: CASRVTGSLGANVLTF